Listed here are 31 T cell receptor beta chains from one sample, sequenced in a study of T-cell memory formation after mild COVID-19. TCRdb used MiXCR to reprocess the 5' RACE reads, holding one entry per CDR3 protein. The table lists around 55,000 distinct CDR3 sequences, 9.5% of them singletons. Sequencing was carried out using PBMCs or a T cell subset sorted from them (not recorded which). The source is a man in his late teens or twenties who had mild COVID-19 (a few samples of this study predate the infection). Cell type and time point are not known.

This clonotype was counted a few times. The V gene is TRBV5-5, the J gene TRBJ1-5; a possible D gene is TRBD1 (5 bases). The CDR3 spans 15 residues. V gave up 4 bases and J gave up 0 bases, with 11 bases separating them. Germline values: CDR1 SGHKS, CDR2 YYEKEE (reference sequence). This chain's CDR3 is CASSQDILSNQPQHF. The CDR3, as DNA: TGTGCCAGCAGCCAGGACATCCTTAGCAATCAGCCCCAGCATTTT.

The V and J genes are TRBV20-1 and TRBJ2-5; 9 nucleotides line up with TRBD2. The trim removed 5 bases at V and 9 bases at J, leaving 16 bases unmatched. This CDR3 contains 15 residues. Germline V gene sequence: CDR1 DFQATT, CDR2 SNEGSKA (reference sequence). CDR3 region: CSAPPPVAGAGAQYF. DNA for the CDR3: TGCAGTGCTCCTCCTCCCGTAGCGGGGGCGGGGGCCCAGTACTTC.

This chain joins TRBV25-1 and TRBJ2-1; 12 nucleotides line up with TRBD1. The V and J ends lost 5 bases and 8 bases, in that order; junction bases with no gene match: 4. The CDR3 loop spans 14 amino acids. Germline V CDR1 and CDR2: MGHDK, SYGVNS. CDR3 sequence (DNA): TGTGCCAGCAGTAGGGGACAGGGGGCTCATGAGCAGTTCTTC. This sequence encodes CASSRGQGAHEQFF.

The chain uses TRBV4-2 and TRBJ2-3, with D perhaps TRBD2 (5 bases). The CDR3 length is 18 residues. Germline assignment: CDR1 LGHNA and CDR2 YNFKEQ. With 1 base removed from V and 2 bases from J, the gap between germline ends came to 19 bases. CDR3 DNA sequence: TGTGCCAGCAGCCAAGTTGCCCTAGCCCCAAGCATCACAGATACGCAGTATTTT. Protein product: CASSQVALAPSITDTQYF.

The table lists this clonotype with a few counts. The chain employs TRBV7-2 and TRBJ2-1; possibly TRBD1 or TRBD2 for D (5 bases each). CDR1 and CDR2 (germline): SGHTA, FQGNSA. The CDR3 runs 15 residues. V lost 1 base and J 3 bases, leaving 10 bases between the germline ends. Written as DNA, the CDR3 is TGTGCCAGCAGCTTAGGGGGGTATAGCTACAATGAGCAGTTCTTC. This gives the protein CASSLGGYSYNEQFF.

The J gene is TRBJ2-4, the V gene TRBV7-2; 7 bases match TRBD1. The CDR3 is made up of 14 amino acids. Looked up from germline, CDR1 is SGHTA and CDR2 is FQGNSA. V lost 5 bases and J lost 1; bases outside the gene matches: 2. The CDR3 nucleotides are TGTGCCAGCAGCCCGGACAGGGCCAAAAACATTCAGTACTTC. Translated, it gives CASSPDRAKNIQYF.

V is TRBV2 and J is TRBJ1-3, with a weak D call TRBD1 (5 bases). V was trimmed by 1 base and J by 2 bases, leaving 12 bases between them. The CDR3 length is 16 residues. From germline, CDR1 is SNHLY and CDR2 FYNNEI. The CDR3 coding sequence is TGTGCCAGCAGTGAAGGGAGGACATTTACTGGAAACACCATATATTTT. Translated: CASSEGRTFTGNTIYF.

The chain links TRBV12-3 or TRBV12-4 to TRBJ2-5, with D perhaps matching TRBD1 (6 bases). The CDR3 loop spans 13 amino acids. With 3 bases removed from V and 5 bases from J, the gap between germline ends came to 10 bases. CDR3 in DNA: TGTGCCAGCAGTTTCCAGGGGCGGGAGACCCAGTACTTC. Its protein is CASSFQGRETQYF.

The table lists this clonotype with a few counts. This chain links TRBV5-1 with TRBJ2-7, with a tentative D call TRBD1 (6 bases). Germline CDR1 SGHRS, CDR2 YFSETQ. The CDR3 is 14 amino acids. Trimming shortened V by 2 bases and J by 0 bases, and 9 bases separated the two germline ends. CDR3 protein: CASSLGGSSYEQYV. The CDR3 DNA sequence: TGCGCCAGCAGCTTAGGGGGTAGCTCCTACGAGCAGTACGTC.

This clonotype was counted at least ten times. The chain uses TRBV7-8 and TRBJ2-3; D uncertain. V was clipped by 5 bases and J by 6 bases, with 9 bases between them. Germline values: CDR1 SGHVS, CDR2 FQNEAQ. This CDR3 is built from 12 residues. This CDR3 is CASSPRTDTQYF. The CDR3 DNA reads TGTGCCAGCAGCCCTCGAACCGATACGCAGTATTTT.

This clonotype came up a few times. The J gene is TRBJ1-1, the V gene TRBV18; D is possibly TRBD1 (5 bases). Germline CDR1 reads KGHSH; CDR2 reads LQKENI. This CDR3 has 13 residues. V gave up 4 bases and J gave up 7 bases, with 13 bases separating them. The CDR3 DNA sequence: TGTGCCAGCTCACTCGAACAAGGGGTTGAAGCTTTCTTT. It is translated as CASSLEQGVEAFF.

The chain employs TRBV30 and TRBJ2-7, with D maybe TRBD2 (6 bases). This CDR3 has 14 residues. Germline CDR1 and CDR2: GTSNPN and SVGIG (reference sequence). V lost 5 bases, J lost 0 bases, and 14 bases lay in between. This CDR3 is CAWDGGRSSYEQYF. DNA of the CDR3: TGTGCCTGGGATGGTGGGAGGAGCTCCTACGAGCAGTACTTC.

The rearrangement joins TRBV4-3 to TRBJ1-2, with TRBD1 matching 9 bases. The V gene's germline CDR1 is LGHNA and CDR2 YSLEER. The CDR3 runs 15 residues. The V segment lost 1 base and the J segment 3 bases; nucleotides outside the gene matches: 3. Here the CDR3 DNA reads TGCGCCAGCAGCCAAGCTAGGGACAGGGACTATGGCTACACCTTC. Translating it yields CASSQARDRDYGYTF.

This chain joins TRBV6-5 and TRBJ2-2; 10 bases align to TRBD2. Per germline, CDR1 MNHEY and CDR2 SVGAGI. CDR3 length: 19 residues. J was trimmed by 1 base and V by 2 bases; bases with no gene match: 10. Here the CDR3 DNA reads TGTGCCAGCAGTTACACAAACCCCGGACTAGCGGAGAACACCGGGGAGCTGTTTTTT. This codes for CASSYTNPGLAENTGELFF.

This clonotype was recorded many times. V is TRBV30 and J is TRBJ2-4; D perhaps matches TRBD2 (5 bases). The CDR3 extends over 15 amino acids. Germline V gene data show CDR1 as GTSNPN and CDR2 as SVGIG (reference sequence). V dropped 0 bases and J dropped 11 bases, with 20 bases sitting between them. CDR3 sequence: CAWSVLGGVLSLQYF. The CDR3 nucleotides read TGTGCCTGGAGTGTACTAGGCGGCGTCCTTTCGCTTCAGTACTTC.

This clonotype came up a few times. This chain connects TRBV29-1 to TRBJ2-3; D ambiguous. This CDR3 is built from 13 residues. The V gene's germline CDR1 is SQVTM and CDR2 ANQGSEA. V lost 4 bases and J 6 bases, leaving 14 bases between the germline ends. Here the CDR3 reads CSVGEPPGDTQYF. Here the CDR3 DNA reads TGCAGCGTTGGCGAACCTCCCGGGGATACGCAGTATTTT.

This clonotype was found a few times. The chain links TRBV7-2 to TRBJ2-3, with D maybe TRBD2 (6 bases). The length of the CDR3 is 15 residues. V gave up 3 bases and J gave up 3 bases, with 13 bases separating them. Germline values: CDR1 SGHTA, CDR2 FQGNSA. CDR3 loop: CASSLGLYGTDTQYF. The CDR3, as DNA: TGTGCCAGCAGCTTGGGACTGTATGGAACAGATACGCAGTATTTT. Full variable domain (remainder filled in from reference TRBV7-2 and TRBJ2-3): GAGVSQSPSNKVTEKGKDVELRCDPISGHTALYWYRQSLGQGLEFLIYFQGNSAPDKSGLPSDRFSAERTGGSVSTLTIQRTQQEDSAVYLCASSLGLYGTDTQYFGPGTRLTVL.

There are a few counts of this clonotype. The chain has TRBV5-1 and TRBJ2-2; the match to TRBD1 covers 7 bases. CDR1 and CDR2 (germline): SGHRS, YFSETQ. This CDR3 spans 17 amino acids. V shed 4 bases, J shed 4 bases, and the junction held 13 bases outside the gene matches. The CDR3 DNA reads as TGCGCCAGCAGCCTTACAGGGGTAGGAGTGGCCACCGGGGAGCTGTTTTTT. Protein product: CASSLTGVGVATGELFF.

This clonotype was counted at least ten times. V and J are TRBV5-1 and TRBJ2-7; the match to TRBD2 covers 11 bases. From germline, CDR1 is SGHRS and CDR2 YFSETQ. Trimming cost V 3 bases and J 2 bases; bases outside gene matches: 4. CDR3 length: 15 amino acids. CDR3 amino acids: CASSSGTSGAYEQYV. As DNA, the CDR3 is TGCGCCAGCAGCTCCGGGACTAGCGGAGCCTACGAGCAGTACGTC.

The sample holds a few counts of this clonotype. The chain links TRBV3-1 to TRBJ1-1; 7 nucleotides line up with TRBD1. Germline V gene data show CDR1 as LGHDT and CDR2 as YNNKEL (reference sequence). This CDR3 is built from 14 residues. J was trimmed by 4 bases and V by 5 bases; bases with no gene match: 7. As DNA, the CDR3 is TGTGCCAGCAGCTTGCGGGACAGCGGCACTGAAGCTTTCTTT. It codes for CASSLRDSGTEAFF.

This chain links TRBV14 with TRBJ1-2; D possibly corresponds to TRBD1 (6 bases). The V and J ends lost 9 bases and 1 base respectively, with 18 bases between them. The CDR3 has 15 residues. Per germline, CDR1 SGHDN and CDR2 FVKESK. The CDR3 coding sequence is TGTGCCAGGGGGGCAAGACACCTCTTTAACTATGGCTACACCTTC. Its translation is CARGARHLFNYGYTF.

V and J are TRBV18 and TRBJ1-6; 7 bases agree with TRBD1. With 6 bases clipped from V and 10 bases from J, the junction kept 12 bases outside the gene matches. The CDR3 runs to 15 residues. CDR1 KGHSH and CDR2 LQKENI come from the germline V gene. The CDR3 loop is CASSTGTGSRSPLHF. In DNA, the CDR3 is TGTGCCAGCTCGACAGGGACGGGTTCCCGCTCACCCCTCCACTTT.

This chain links TRBV7-2 with TRBJ2-1; D call uncertain. Trimming cost V 6 bases and J 6 bases, with 18 bases left between them. The CDR3 extends over 15 amino acids. Per germline, CDR1 SGHTA and CDR2 FQGNSA. CDR3 protein: CASSPDRAVINEQFF. CDR3 DNA: TGTGCCAGCAGTCCGGACCGGGCGGTGATCAATGAGCAGTTCTTC.

The chain employs TRBV6-5 and TRBJ2-3; 8 bases are shared with TRBD1. This CDR3 comprises 13 residues. After removal of 10 bases from V and 5 bases from J, the junction contained 8 bases not matched to a gene. Germline loops: CDR1 MNHEY, CDR2 SVGAGI. In nucleotides, the CDR3 is TGTGCCACAAAGCGCACAGGGGGAGATACGCAGTATTTT. This translates into CATKRTGGDTQYF.

The V call is TRBV5-1, the J call TRBJ1-4, with 7 bases that match TRBD1. J gave up 7 bases and V 0 bases, and 9 bases lay outside the gene matches. The germline V gene encodes CDR1 SGHRS and CDR2 YFSETQ. The CDR3 is 16 residues long. Here the CDR3 reads CASSLASRTGSEKLFF. CDR3 sequence (DNA): TGCGCCAGCAGCTTGGCGTCTCGGACAGGTTCTGAAAAACTGTTTTTT.

The J gene is TRBJ2-3, the V gene TRBV28; maybe TRBD2 (6 bases). The CDR3 sequence is 15 residues long. Between the trimmed V and J ends, which lost 5 bases and 3 bases, there was a span of 15 bases. Germline V gene sequence: CDR1 MDHEN, CDR2 SYDVKM. CDR3 DNA sequence: TGTGCCAGCAGTACCCAGGGTGGGGGGACAGATACGCAGTATTTT. Translation: CASSTQGGGTDTQYF.

The chain combines TRBV3-1 with TRBJ2-1; the D gene is possibly TRBD2 (7 bases). The CDR3 sequence is 16 residues long. Trimming shortened V by 6 bases and J by 4 bases, and 19 bases separated the two germline ends. Per the germline V gene, CDR1 is LGHDT and CDR2 is YNNKEL (reference sequence). The CDR3 coding sequence is TGTGCCAGCAGTCGTGGGGGGGCAATGTTTTACAATGAGCAGTTCTTC. Protein sequence: CASSRGGAMFYNEQFF.

This clonotype was detected only a few times. The chain is built from TRBV7-9 and TRBJ1-2, with D unclear. CDR1 SEHNR and CDR2 FQNEAQ come from the germline V gene (reference sequence). The V and J ends lost 1 base and 1 base respectively, with 7 bases between them. The CDR3 loop spans 14 amino acids. Here the CDR3 reads CASSLDPHNYGYTF. For the CDR3, the DNA is TGTGCCAGCAGCTTAGACCCACATAACTATGGCTACACCTTC.

The V gene is TRBV7-9, the J gene TRBJ2-3, with 9 bases lining up with TRBD1. The length of the CDR3 is 13 residues. Germline CDR1 is SEHNR and CDR2 is FQNEAQ (reference sequence). V was clipped by 7 bases and J by 4 bases; unmatched bases: 3. The CDR3 sequence is CASNDRGADTQYF. The CDR3 DNA follows: TGTGCCAGCAATGACAGGGGGGCAGATACGCAGTATTTT.

The table lists this clonotype with many counts. V usage is TRBV7-3 and J usage is TRBJ2-3; 10 positions match TRBD2. Germline CDR1 reads SGHTA; CDR2 reads FQGTGA. The CDR3 has 16 residues. V gave up 5 bases and J gave up 2 bases; unmatched junction bases: 7. As DNA, the CDR3 is TGTGCCAGCAGCCACAAGCGGGGGGGCCCCACAGATACGCAGTATTTT. Translation: CASSHKRGGPTDTQYF.

This clonotype was counted only a few times. The rearrangement links TRBV5-1 to TRBJ1-4, with 7 bases aligning to TRBD1. The V segment lost 3 bases and the J segment 3 bases; nucleotides outside the gene matches: 2. Per the germline V gene, CDR1 is SGHRS and CDR2 is YFSETQ. The CDR3 extends over 14 amino acids. The CDR3: CASSSRGANEKLFF. The CDR3 DNA follows: TGCGCCAGCAGCTCCAGGGGGGCTAATGAAAAACTGTTTTTT.